What follows are 16 T cell receptor beta chains derived from one specimen sequenced in a study of T cells in tumors after PD-1 blockade. Libraries were prepared by immunoSEQ multiplex PCR; TCRdb keeps only in-frame clonotypes and omits some of them. The sample holds about 33,000 clones, around four fifths seen once. The starting material was PBMCs, obtained before anti-PD-1 treatment. These receptors were collected from a human donor with basal cell carcinoma.

Only a few counts were recorded for this clone. The V and J genes are TRBV5-1 and TRBJ1-6, with a possible D match to TRBD1 (5 bases). The germline V gene has CDR1 SGHRS and CDR2 YFSETQ. CDR3 size: 13 residues. Trimming removed 5 bases at V and 8 bases at J, with 11 bases between. CDR3: CASRKGGDSPLHF. As DNA, the CDR3 is TGCGCCAGCAGGAAGGGAGGGGATTCACCCCTCCACTTT. Together with reference TRBV5-1 and TRBJ1-6, the CDR3 gives the full variable domain: KAGVTQTPRYLIKTRGQQVTLSCSPISGHRSVSWYQQTPGQGLQFLFEYFSETQRNKGNFPGRFSGRQFSNSRSEMNVSTLELGDSALYLCASRKGGDSPLHFGNGTRLTVT.

The V call is TRBV4-1, the J call TRBJ2-3, with 15 bases that match TRBD2. The CDR3 consists of 16 residues. The germline V gene has CDR1 MGHRA and CDR2 YSYEKL. The V gene end was trimmed by 6 bases and the J gene end by 9 bases; junction bases not matched to a gene: 10. The CDR3 sequence is CASSRGLAGGQGTQYF. In DNA, the CDR3 is TGCGCCAGCAGTCGCGGACTAGCGGGAGGGCAGGGAACGCAGTATTTT.

This clone was seen just once. V is TRBV6-2 or TRBV6-3 and J is TRBJ2-5; D is uncertain. Germline CDR1 MNHEY, CDR2 SVGEGT. The V end lost 6 bases, the J end lost 0 bases, and 8 bases lay between the germline ends. CDR3 length equals 13 residues. CDR3 residues: CASSPRYQETQYF. The CDR3 region has the DNA TGTGCCAGCAGCCCGCGGTACCAAGAGACCCAGTACTTC.

The J gene is TRBJ2-1, the V gene TRBV6-6, with D perhaps being TRBD1 or TRBD2 (5 bases each). The germline gives CDR1 MNHNY, CDR2 SVGAGI (reference sequence). V lost 2 bases, J lost 1 base, and 12 bases lay in between. This CDR3 spans 16 amino acids. This CDR3 is CASSYIRGFSYNEQFF. CDR3 in DNA: TGTGCCAGCAGTTACATTCGGGGCTTTTCCTACAATGAGCAGTTCTTC.

This clone has just one count. The chain has TRBV28 and TRBJ1-1; tentative D call: TRBD1 (6 bases). Looked up from germline, CDR1 is MDHEN and CDR2 is SYDVKM. This CDR3 spans 15 amino acids. V was cut by 2 bases and J by 0 bases, with 10 bases left in between. CDR3 amino acids: CASSLGTGLNTEAFF. In DNA form, the CDR3 reads TGTGCCAGCAGTTTAGGAACAGGGCTGAACACTGAAGCTTTCTTT.

Turning to this clone: This likely comes from a read error, as the CDR3 has no conserved phenylalanine or tryptophan at its end. This chain uses TRBV5-4 with TRBJ1-1; D may be TRBD1 (6 bases). The germline V and J ends were trimmed by 0 bases and 2 bases, with 8 bases remaining between them. The CDR3 spans 14 residues. Germline CDR1 reads SGHNT; CDR2 reads YYREEE (reference sequence). CDR3 in amino acids: CASSLAGTNTEAFL. The CDR3 region has the DNA TGTGCCAGCAGCTTGGCAGGGACAAACACTGAAGCTTTCCTT.

The chain combines TRBV20-1 with TRBJ2-3; no firm D call. The V gene lost 6 bases and the J gene lost 4 bases, with 8 bases spanning the gap. The germline CDR1 and CDR2 sequences are DFQATT and SNEGSKA (reference sequence). The CDR3 extends over 11 amino acids. This CDR3 is CSAQSADTQYF. The CDR3 DNA reads TGCAGTGCCCAAAGCGCAGATACGCAGTATTTT.

The rearrangement joins TRBV5-1 to TRBJ1-4; 7 nucleotides agree with TRBD1. CDR1 SGHRS and CDR2 YFSETQ come from the germline V gene. V trimming: 7 bases; J trimming: 0 bases; junction bases outside the gene matches: 9. The CDR3 totals 16 residues. CDR3 in amino acids: CASQGGSPATNEKLFF. The DNA of the CDR3 is TGCGCCAGCCAGGGGGGTTCTCCGGCAACTAATGAAAAACTGTTTTTT.

The genes are TRBV19 and TRBJ1-2; weak D call: TRBD1 (6 bases). Germline values: CDR1 LNHDA, CDR2 SQIVND (reference sequence). The CDR3 length is 13 residues. The V end lost 4 bases, the J end lost 7 bases, and 13 bases lay between the germline ends. The CDR3 here is CASSSNRVGGYTF. DNA of the CDR3: TGTGCCAGTAGTAGCAACAGGGTCGGTGGCTACACCTTC.

This rearrangement joins TRBV4-3 to TRBJ2-3; D unresolved. The germline V gene encodes CDR1 LGHNA and CDR2 YSLEER. CDR3 length: 14 amino acids. Trimming cost V 0 bases and J 2 bases, with 6 bases left between them. Here the CDR3 DNA reads TGCGCCAGCAGCCAAGATTTAACCACAGATACGCAGTATTTT. The encoded protein is CASSQDLTTDTQYF.

The table lists this clone with a few counts. The rearrangement links TRBV19 to TRBJ2-7; 7 nucleotides align to TRBD1. CDR1 is LNHDA and CDR2 is SQIVND in the germline V gene (reference sequence). The CDR3 contains 15 residues. Trimming removed 7 bases from V and 6 bases from J; junction bases left unmatched: 15. In DNA form, the CDR3 reads TGTGCCAGTAAGGTTTTCGAGGGGGCGGTTTCCGAGCAGTACTTC. It specifies CASKVFEGAVSEQYF.

The rearrangement joins TRBV2 to TRBJ2-3; no definite D call. The CDR3 has 15 amino acids. V lost 7 bases to trimming and J lost 4 bases, with 18 bases between them. Germline CDR1 is SNHLY and CDR2 is FYNNEI. CDR3 nucleotide sequence: TGTGCCAGCAATCCCCCCAACAGACCGTCAGATACGCAGTATTTT. Its protein product is CASNPPNRPSDTQYF.

This chain links TRBV5-1 with TRBJ2-7; D is undetermined. Trimming took off 0 bases at V and 5 bases at J, with 12 bases between the two ends. The CDR3 runs to 14 residues. Germline CDR1 reads SGHRS; CDR2 reads YFSETQ. CDR3 sequence (DNA): TGCGCCAGCAGCTTGGCCAGCGCAGACAACGAGCAGTACTTC. Its translation is CASSLASADNEQYF.

The V gene is TRBV5-4, the J gene TRBJ1-2; 7 positions match TRBD1. Germline CDR1 SGHNT, CDR2 YYREEE (reference sequence). Trimming cost V 4 bases and J 2 bases; bases outside gene matches: 8. The length of the CDR3 is 15 residues. In nucleotides, the CDR3 is TGTGCCAGCAGCAGAAGGGACAGAACGAACTATGGCTACACCTTC. Translated: CASSRRDRTNYGYTF.

The rearrangement links TRBV19 to TRBJ1-5; the match to TRBD1 covers 7 bases. The germline V gene has CDR1 LNHDA and CDR2 SQIVND (reference sequence). The CDR3 spans 16 residues. The V and J ends lost 7 bases and 2 bases, in that order; junction bases with no gene match: 11. DNA of the CDR3: TGTGCCAGTAATATCCAGGGGGGTAGCGGCAATCAGCCCCAGCATTTT. This codes for CASNIQGGSGNQPQHF.

The CDR3 nucleotides read TGTGCCAGCAGCCAGAGGACTAGCTTAGACACCGGGGAGCTGTTTTTT. This codes for CASSQRTSLDTGELFF. The chain uses TRBV7-2 and TRBJ2-2; 8 nucleotides line up with TRBD2. CDR3 length equals 16 residues. V lost 5 bases, J lost 3 bases, and 8 bases stayed unmatched. The germline V gene has CDR1 SGHTA and CDR2 FQGNSA. Using reference TRBV7-2 and TRBJ2-2 for the parts outside the CDR3, the full variable domain is GAGVSQSPSNKVTEKGKDVELRCDPISGHTALYWYRQSLGQGLEFLIYFQGNSAPDKSGLPSDRFSAERTGGSVSTLTIQRTQQEDSAVYLCASSQRTSLDTGELFFGEGSRLTVL.